This TCR beta chain was recovered during a study of cytomegalovirus exposure and HLA in healthy donors. Study outcomes and limitations: There were three CMV-associated chains whose specificity for CMV antigens was confirmed in vitro. Despite most TCR sequences being rare, some public TCRs occurred in many donors.

Turning to this clone: Antigen unknown.

Germline CDR1 and CDR2: SEHNR and FQNEAQ (reference sequence). This CDR3 has 18 amino acids. V lost 3 bases to trimming and J lost 4 bases; unmatched junction nucleotides: 15. Sequenced by immunoSEQ multiplex PCR; TCRdb stores in-frame clones only, minus some. The profile shows more than 55,000 clones, 94% of them singletons. The TCR originated in a woman between 18 and 29 years old in good health and CMV-seronegative. The chain has TRBV7-9 and TRBJ1-2; 9 nucleotides line up with TRBD1. The sample was PBMCs. Written as DNA, the CDR3 is TGTGCCAGCAGCTTTTCCCGGGGACAGGGCTCAGCCACCTATGGCTACACCTTC. Translation gives CASSFSRGQGSATYGYTF.